This TCR beta chain stems from a study of Ad26.COV2.S vaccination and SARS-CoV-2 variants. On the study more broadly: In the study, Ad26.COV2.S was injected intramuscularly once, or twice 56 days apart. General observations from the study: Vaccinated individuals (as opposed to placebo recipients) had higher spike-specific TCR breadth. Comparable non-spike TCR breadth was observed in vaccine and placebo recipients.

Trimming took 8 bases from V and 3 from J, leaving 10 bases between them. Germline assignment: CDR1 WSHSY and CDR2 SAAADI. This CDR3 has 12 residues. Some clones are missing from TCRdb's copy, which holds only in-frame ones; the method was immunoSEQ multiplex PCR. The data hold roughly 300,000 clones, with 75% to 90% observed a single time. About this clone itself: Its specificity is not known.

The treatment is: roughly 18 received Ad26.COV2.S at low or high dose, single or two shots; about five received placebo; per-sample allocation not given. Collection of samples fell on day 63 after the first vaccine or placebo injection. As its vector, the vaccine had Ad26, which expressed Wuhan-strain SARS-CoV-2 spike. The receptor comes from a person between 18 and 65 years old who received the Ad26.COV2.S COVID-19 vaccine or a placebo. V and J are TRBV10-2 and TRBJ1-2; D gene unclear. Here the sequenced sample was peripheral blood, taken in a trial of Ad26.COV2.S vaccine versus placebo. CDR3 protein: CASGRTDYGYTF. CDR3 nucleotides: TGCGCCAGCGGACGGACTGACTATGGCTACACCTTC.